The following is a T cell receptor (beta chain) sequence with its context. Its antigen is not identified. Assay: immunoSEQ multiplex PCR; the TCRdb copy retains only in-frame clones and omits some. The table has 20,000 to 25,000 clones, roughly 72% seen once. The record originates from a study of OX40 agonist ivuxolimab in advanced cancers. Findings of the study overall: At doses 0.1 to 3.0 mg/kg, CD4+ and CD8+ clones expanded. Averaged across samples, CD8+ T cells carried more expanded clones than CD4+ did.

CDR3 size: 15 residues. From germline, CDR1 is SEHNR and CDR2 FQNEAQ (reference sequence). V was clipped by 5 bases and J by 6 bases; unmatched bases: 5. J is TRBJ2-1 and V is TRBV7-9; 12 bases are shared with TRBD2. The TCR originated in an adult with an advanced solid tumor such as melanoma, head and neck, liver or kidney cancer. This specimen was CD4+ or CD8+ T cells sorted from blood, taken in a trial of the OX40 agonist ivuxolimab. The CDR3 DNA sequence: TGTGCCAGCAGCGCCCTAGCGGGGGGGCTCAATGAGCAGTTCTTC. This sequence encodes CASSALAGGLNEQFF.